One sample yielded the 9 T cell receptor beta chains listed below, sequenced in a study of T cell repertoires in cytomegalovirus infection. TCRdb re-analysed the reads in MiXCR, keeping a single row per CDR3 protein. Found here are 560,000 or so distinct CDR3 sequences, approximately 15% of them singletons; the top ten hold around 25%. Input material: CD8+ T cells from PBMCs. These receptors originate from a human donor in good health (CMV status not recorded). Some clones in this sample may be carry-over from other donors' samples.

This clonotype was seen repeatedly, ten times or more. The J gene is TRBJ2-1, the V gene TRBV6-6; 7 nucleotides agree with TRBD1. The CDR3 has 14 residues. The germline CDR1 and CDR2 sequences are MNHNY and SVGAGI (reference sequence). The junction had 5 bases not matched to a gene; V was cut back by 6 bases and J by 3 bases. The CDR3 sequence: CASRRQGDYNEQFF. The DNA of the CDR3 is TGTGCCAGCAGGAGACAGGGTGACTACAATGAGCAGTTCTTC.

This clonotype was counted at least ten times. CDR3 loop: CASSLWTEDYEQYF. In nucleotides, the CDR3 is TGTGCCAGCAGCTTATGGACAGAGGACTACGAGCAGTACTTC. The chain links TRBV11-2 to TRBJ2-7; D might be TRBD1 (6 bases). The germline gives CDR1 SGHAT, CDR2 FQNNGV. V lost 2 bases and J 3 bases, leaving 11 bases between the germline ends. This CDR3 spans 14 amino acids.

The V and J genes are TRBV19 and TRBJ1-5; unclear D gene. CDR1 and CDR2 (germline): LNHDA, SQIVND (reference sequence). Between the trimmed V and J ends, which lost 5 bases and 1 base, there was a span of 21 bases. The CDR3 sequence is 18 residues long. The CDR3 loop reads CASSPITRSGASNQPQHF. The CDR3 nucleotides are TGTGCCAGTAGTCCGATAACACGCTCTGGTGCGAGCAATCAGCCCCAGCATTTT. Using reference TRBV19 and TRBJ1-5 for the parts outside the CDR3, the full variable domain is DGGITQSPKYLFRKEGQNVTLSCEQNLNHDAMYWYRQDPGQGLRLIYYSQIVNDFQKGDIAEGYSVSREKKESFPLTVTSAQKNPTAFYLCASSPITRSGASNQPQHFGDGTRLSIL.

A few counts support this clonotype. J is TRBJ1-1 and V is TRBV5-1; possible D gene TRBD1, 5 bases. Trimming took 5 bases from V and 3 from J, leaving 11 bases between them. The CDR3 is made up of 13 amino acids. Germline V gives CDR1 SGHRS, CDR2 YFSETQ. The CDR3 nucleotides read TGCGCCAGCAGTAAGGGGTGGGACACTGAAGCTTTCTTT. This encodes CASSKGWDTEAFF.

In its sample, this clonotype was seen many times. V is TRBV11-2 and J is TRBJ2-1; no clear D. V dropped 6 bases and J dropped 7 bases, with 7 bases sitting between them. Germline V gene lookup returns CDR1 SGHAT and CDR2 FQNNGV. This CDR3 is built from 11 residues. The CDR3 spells CASSSANEQFF. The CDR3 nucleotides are TGTGCCAGCAGTTCAGCGAATGAGCAGTTCTTC. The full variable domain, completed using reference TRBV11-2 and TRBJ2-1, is EAGVAQSPRYKIIEKRQSVAFWCNPISGHATLYWYQQILGQGPKLLIQFQNNGVVDDSQLPKDRFSAERLKGVDSTLKIQPAKLEDSAVYLCASSSANEQFFGPGTRLTVL.

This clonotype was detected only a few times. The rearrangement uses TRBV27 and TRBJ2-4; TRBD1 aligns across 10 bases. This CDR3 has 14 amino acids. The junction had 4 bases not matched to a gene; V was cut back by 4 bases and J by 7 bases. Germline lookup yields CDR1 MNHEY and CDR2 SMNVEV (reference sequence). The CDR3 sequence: CASSSGQGLNIQYF. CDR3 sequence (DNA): TGTGCCAGCAGTTCGGGACAGGGGCTGAACATTCAGTACTTC.

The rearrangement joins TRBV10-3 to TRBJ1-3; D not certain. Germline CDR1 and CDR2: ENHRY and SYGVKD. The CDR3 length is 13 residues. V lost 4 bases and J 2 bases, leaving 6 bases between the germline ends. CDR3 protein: CAISGGAGNTIYF. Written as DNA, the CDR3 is TGTGCCATCAGTGGAGGAGCTGGAAACACCATATATTTT.

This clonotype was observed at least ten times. Written as DNA, the CDR3 is TGCGCCAGCAGCCAAGGGACAGGGCTTGAAGCTTTCTTT. Its protein product is CASSQGTGLEAFF. This chain links TRBV4-1 with TRBJ1-1; the match to TRBD1 covers 8 bases. The germline gives CDR1 MGHRA, CDR2 YSYEKL. The CDR3 is made up of 13 amino acids. Unmatched junction bases numbered 2, after V lost 1 base and J lost 7 bases.

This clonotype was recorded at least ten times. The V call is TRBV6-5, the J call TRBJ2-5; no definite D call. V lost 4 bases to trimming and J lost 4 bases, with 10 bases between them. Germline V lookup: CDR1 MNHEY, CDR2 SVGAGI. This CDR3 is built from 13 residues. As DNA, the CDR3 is TGTGCCAGCAGTTCGGCTACTCTAGAGACCCAGTACTTC. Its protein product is CASSSATLETQYF.